This TCR beta chain derives from a study of CD4 T cells in relation to SARS-CoV-2 and coronaviruses. Study-wide background: TCR beta CDR3s were sequenced after 10-day antigen culture of PBMCs. General study results and limits: About 65% of donors had memory CD4+ clonotypes crossrecognizing SARS-CoV-2 and common cold coronavirus spike. Crossreactivity was assessed only for spike protein, not other viral proteins.

Before the COVID-19 pandemic, during about 2011-2019, CD4+ T cells were taken from unexposed donors. The cells were cultured for about ten days before CD4+ T cells were isolated. Unexposed-donor CD4+ T cells were probed with SARS-CoV-2 S/N and four cold-coronavirus spikes, cells permitting. This clone was seen a handful of times. Its antigen remains unknown. Clones were sequenced by immunoSEQ multiplex PCR, and TCRdb holds only the in-frame ones, with some missing. The data show 25,000 to 30,000 clones, with about 79% seen just once and around 21% held by the top ten. The V segment lost 5 bases and the J segment 5 bases; nucleotides outside the gene matches: 5. The length of the CDR3 is 13 residues. CDR1 is SGHTA and CDR2 is FQGTGA in the germline V gene.

The J gene is TRBJ1-1, the V gene TRBV7-3; 7 positions agree with TRBD1. This receptor was taken from a human donor in good health. The source material was CD4+ T cells from PBMCs, cultured in vitro. CDR3 sequence: CASSQQGRTEAFF. As DNA, the CDR3 is TGTGCCAGCAGCCAACAGGGGAGGACTGAAGCTTTCTTT. Complete variable domain (other parts from reference TRBV7-3 and TRBJ1-1): GAGVSQTPSNKVTEKGKYVELRCDPISGHTALYWYRQSLGQGPEFLIYFQGTGAADDSGLPNDRFFAVRPEGSVSTLKIQRTERGDSAVYLCASSQQGRTEAFFGQGTRLTVV.